Presented here are 23 T cell receptor beta chains from one specimen sequenced in a study of T cells after yellow fever vaccination. TCRdb fed the 5' RACE reads into MiXCR, producing one record per CDR3 protein. Among 200,000 to 300,000 distinct CDR3 sequences listed, 6% to 8% were seen once. Sequenced here: CD4+ T cells sorted from PBMCs, sampled on the day of the yellow fever booster vaccination. These receptors were taken from a man between 25 and 39 years old who received the YFV17D yellow fever vaccine.

In the case of this clonotype: Its ends do not fully match the called genes, so a read error is possible. The V gene is TRBV5-1, the J gene TRBJ2-3; 14 bases fit TRBD2. This CDR3 contains 16 residues. Germline CDR1 SGHRS, CDR2 YFSETQ. The DNA of the CDR3 is TGCGCCATCAGCTTGGGACTAGCGGGAGAGACAGATACGCAGTATTTT. Its translation: CAISLGLAGETDTQYF.

This clonotype was seen repeatedly, ten times or more. The V call is TRBV9, the J call TRBJ2-1; 8 bases agree with TRBD1. Germline V gives CDR1 SGDLS, CDR2 YYNGEE. This CDR3 comprises 15 residues. J lost 5 bases, V lost 4 bases, and 8 bases had no gene match. The CDR3 sequence: CASSLGQGSHNEQFF. The CDR3 DNA follows: TGTGCCAGCAGCCTAGGACAGGGATCCCACAATGAGCAGTTCTTC. The full variable domain, rest sourced from reference TRBV9 and TRBJ2-1, is DSGVTQTPKHLITATGQRVTLRCSPRSGDLSVYWYQQSLDQGLQFLIQYYNGEERAKGNILERFSAQQFPDLHSELNLSSLELGDSALYFCASSLGQGSHNEQFFGPGTRLTVL.

This clonotype was seen many times. The chain carries TRBV6-1 and TRBJ1-1, with D tentatively TRBD1 (5 bases). The CDR3 spans 15 residues. Trimming removed 2 bases at V and 3 bases at J, with 13 bases between. Germline-derived CDR1 and CDR2 are MNHNS and SASEGT. The CDR3 coding sequence is TGTGCCAGCAGTGAAAGCCCAGGGTTTGACACTGAAGCTTTCTTT. It is translated as CASSESPGFDTEAFF.

This clonotype was seen repeatedly, ten times or more. This CDR3 reads CASSQKGPQTGELFF. CDR3 in DNA: TGTGCCAGCAGCCAAAAGGGACCCCAGACCGGGGAGCTGTTTTTT. The V call is TRBV7-2, the J call TRBJ2-2; D may correspond to TRBD1 or TRBD2 (5 bases each). Trimming pared 5 bases from V and 5 bases from J, leaving 15 bases between. Germline V lookup: CDR1 SGHTA, CDR2 FQGNSA. The CDR3 spans 15 residues.

There are many counts of this clonotype. The chain employs TRBV7-9 and TRBJ2-5; tentatively, D is TRBD1 (5 bases). Germline V gene data show CDR1 as SEHNR and CDR2 as FQNEAQ (reference sequence). This CDR3 region has 15 residues. Deletions cut 4 bases from V and 0 bases from J, with 12 bases between. The CDR3 is CASSSDRPHQETQYF. CDR3 nucleotide sequence: TGTGCCAGCAGCTCAGACAGACCGCACCAAGAGACCCAGTACTTC.

Only a few counts were recorded for this clonotype. V is TRBV7-2 and J is TRBJ2-5; D unclear. Between the trimmed V and J ends, which lost 5 bases and 5 bases, there was a span of 18 bases. Per germline, CDR1 SGHTA and CDR2 FQGNSA. CDR3 length: 15 amino acids. The CDR3 sequence: CASSNPGPAAETQYF. The CDR3 bases are TGTGCCAGCAGCAACCCGGGCCCAGCCGCGGAGACCCAGTACTTC.

This clonotype has a handful of counts. This chain links TRBV6-2 or TRBV6-3 with TRBJ2-3; possible D gene TRBD2, 5 bases. Trimming took off 4 bases at V and 3 bases at J, with 14 bases between the two ends. Germline values: CDR1 MNHEY, CDR2 SVGEGT. The CDR3 runs 15 residues. DNA of the CDR3: TGTGCCAGCAGTTTCCAGCGGAACCCTACAGATACGCAGTATTTT. It specifies CASSFQRNPTDTQYF.

This clonotype was recorded many times. The chain recombines TRBV19 with TRBJ2-7, with D tentatively TRBD1 (6 bases). V was shortened by 3 bases and J by 1 base, with 13 bases between the two germline ends. This CDR3 comprises 15 residues. CDR1 and CDR2 from the germline V gene are LNHDA and SQIVND (reference sequence). CDR3 region: CASSIGDRGSYEQYF. CDR3 coding DNA: TGTGCCAGTAGTATCGGGGATAGGGGGTCCTACGAGCAGTACTTC.

This clonotype was detected only a few times. A junction boundary mismatches the germline segment, possibly from a read error. V and J are TRBV20-1 and TRBJ2-1; perhaps TRBD2 as D (5 bases). CDR1 is DFQATT, CDR2 SNEGSKA, per germline (reference sequence). The CDR3 totals 16 residues. CDR3 sequence: CCARVGSGVLAHEQFF. CDR3 sequence (DNA): TGCTGTGCTAGAGTCGGATCCGGGGTTCTAGCCCATGAGCAGTTCTTC.

This clonotype came up many times. The chain couples TRBV20-1 to TRBJ2-1; 7 positions match TRBD2. The CDR3 has 14 amino acids. CDR1 is DFQATT, CDR2 SNEGSKA, per germline (reference sequence). The ends lost 6 bases at V and 0 bases at J; junction bases unmatched: 5. The CDR3 spells CSASAGSSYNEQFF. Here the CDR3 DNA reads TGCAGTGCCTCAGCGGGAAGCTCCTACAATGAGCAGTTCTTC.

This clonotype appeared many times. V usage is TRBV3-1 and J usage is TRBJ2-1; D remains ambiguous. Germline CDR1 is LGHDT and CDR2 is YNNKEL (reference sequence). The CDR3 is made up of 18 amino acids. Trimming removed 1 base from V and 7 bases from J, with 23 bases in between. The CDR3 reads CASSQGGYGLKMGNEQFF. Here the CDR3 DNA reads TGTGCCAGCAGCCAAGGGGGATATGGGCTAAAAATGGGTAATGAGCAGTTCTTC.

The rearrangement links TRBV7-9 to TRBJ2-1; 7 bases fit TRBD2. Germline trimming cut 10 bases from V and 4 bases from J; bases unmatched to any gene: 10. The germline CDR1 and CDR2 sequences are SEHNR and FQNEAQ (reference sequence). CDR3 length equals 14 residues. The CDR3 loop is CANSASGKYNEQFF. CDR3 DNA sequence: TGTGCCAACTCGGCCAGCGGGAAATACAATGAGCAGTTCTTC.

This clonotype came up many times. This chain joins TRBV6-5 and TRBJ2-1; 8 nucleotides match TRBD1. Germline values: CDR1 MNHEY, CDR2 SVGAGI. The length of the CDR3 is 12 residues. V gave up 5 bases and J gave up 9 bases; unmatched junction bases: 3. DNA for the CDR3: TGTGCCAGCAGTCTCAGGGGGCGTGAGCAGTTCTTC. Its translation is CASSLRGREQFF.

This clonotype was counted only a few times. The chain has TRBV5-1 and TRBJ1-1; possibly TRBD1 for D (5 bases). Germline values: CDR1 SGHRS, CDR2 YFSETQ. The CDR3 covers 15 residues. Deletions cut 0 bases from V and 1 base from J, with 10 bases between. DNA for the CDR3: TGCGCCAGCAGCTTGGCCTTTACAGGGAACACTGAAGCTTTCTTT. Translating gives CASSLAFTGNTEAFF.

This clonotype was found a few times. The genes are TRBV5-1 and TRBJ2-6; 9 bases align to TRBD1. The V segment lost 1 base and the J segment 2 bases; nucleotides outside the gene matches: 4. Germline V gives CDR1 SGHRS, CDR2 YFSETQ. The CDR3 extends over 17 amino acids. The CDR3 region is CASSLRDRVTGANVLTF. The DNA for the CDR3 is TGCGCCAGCAGCTTGCGGGACAGGGTGACTGGGGCCAACGTCCTGACTTTC.

The chain uses TRBV20-1 and TRBJ2-7, with 8 bases lining up with TRBD2. Germline assignment: CDR1 DFQATT and CDR2 SNEGSKA (reference sequence). V dropped 3 bases and J dropped 4; count of bases not matched to a gene: 5. This CDR3 comprises 13 residues. Written as DNA, the CDR3 is TGCAGTGCTAGCGGGAGGGCCGTTTACGAGCAGTACTTC. It yields the protein CSASGRAVYEQYF.

V gene TRBV10-1 combines with J gene TRBJ2-6; 9 bases are a match to TRBD1. Trimming at V came to 7 bases and at J to 2 bases, leaving 3 bases not matched to a gene. The CDR3 covers 15 residues. Germline V gene lookup returns CDR1 WNHNN and CDR2 SYGVQD (reference sequence). The CDR3 sequence: CASTTGGTGANVLTF. In DNA form, the CDR3 reads TGCGCCAGCACCACAGGGGGCACTGGGGCCAACGTCCTGACTTTC.

As concerns this clonotype: A read error may account for a junction end that differs from germline. The rearrangement joins TRBV20-1 to TRBJ2-1, with D possibly matching TRBD1 (6 bases). The CDR3 consists of 16 residues. CDR1 and CDR2 (germline): DFQATT, SNEGSKA (reference sequence). CDR3 in DNA: TGCAGTGCTACCAACCCCAGGGGCAGCTCCTACAATGAGCATTTCTTC. Protein: CSATNPRGSSYNEHFF.

V and J are TRBV5-6 and TRBJ2-6; D call uncertain. The CDR3 extends over 17 amino acids. Trimming took 2 bases from V and 0 from J, leaving 12 bases between them. Germline lookup yields CDR1 SGHDT and CDR2 YYEEEE. The CDR3 region has the DNA TGTGCCAGCAGCTTTCCAGACTTTTACTCTGGGGCCAACGTCCTGACTTTC. It encodes CASSFPDFYSGANVLTF.

This clonotype was counted at least ten times. The gene calls are TRBV6-5 and TRBJ1-6, with 8 bases that match TRBD1. Looked up from germline, CDR1 is MNHEY and CDR2 is SVGAGI. V dropped 0 bases and J dropped 10; count of bases not matched to a gene: 8. The CDR3 is 16 amino acids. The CDR3 protein is CASSYSAGTGGSPLHF. The CDR3, as DNA: TGTGCCAGCAGTTACTCTGCCGGGACAGGAGGGTCACCCCTCCACTTT.

V and J are TRBV20-1 and TRBJ2-1; D gene ambiguous. The CDR3 extends over 12 amino acids. The germline V gene has CDR1 DFQATT and CDR2 SNEGSKA (reference sequence). The V end lost 3 bases, the J end lost 1 base, and 4 bases lay between the germline ends. The CDR3 spells CSARESYNEQFF. The CDR3 DNA reads TGCAGTGCTAGGGAGTCCTACAATGAGCAGTTCTTC.

This clonotype was counted between two and nine times. The rearrangement links TRBV6-6 to TRBJ1-1; D possibly corresponds to TRBD1 (6 bases). V lost 6 bases, J lost 8 bases, and 10 bases lay in between. Looked up from germline, CDR1 is MNHNY and CDR2 is SVGAGI (reference sequence). CDR3 length: 11 amino acids. The CDR3 here is CASSRTVEAFF. CDR3 nucleotide sequence: TGTGCCAGCAGCCGGACAGTGGAAGCTTTCTTT.

This clonotype has a count of ten or more. The CDR3 is CSATGMGEQYF. CDR3 nucleotides: TGCAGCGCGACAGGGATGGGCGAGCAGTACTTC. The chain employs TRBV29-1 and TRBJ2-7; TRBD1 agrees at 7 bases. Trimming cost V 7 bases and J 6 bases; bases outside gene matches: 6. The CDR3 sequence is 11 residues long. CDR1 and CDR2 from the germline V gene are SQVTM and ANQGSEA.